This T cell receptor (beta chain) emerged from a study of monozygotic twins with inflammatory bowel disease (dated by TCRdb to about 2019). Regarding the complete study: The full study comprised around 28 monozygotic twin pairs: nine German pairs (four IBD-concordant, five IBD-discordant) and 19 IBD-discordant Danish pairs. Disease-associated traits were sought mainly through comparisons between IBD patients and their genetically identical healthy co-twins within discordant pairs. Each individual had, on average, about 151 000 unique TCRalpha sequences and 181 000 unique TCRbeta sequences available for analysis. General conclusions and limits of the study: Different T cell subtypes could not be distinguished in the analysis. No single strong signal or clonotype linked to IBD turned up in the results, so the idea that one exists was not supported. IBD patients had lower TCRbeta repertoire diversity, measured by the inverse Simpson index, than their healthy co-twins. Repertoire similarity did not differ between concordant and discordant twins, possibly due to limited statistical power. Because patients were on differing immunosuppressive treatments, the repertoires may have picked up extra background noise and inter-individual variability. IBD patients shared fewer clonotypes with other individuals than healthy twins did, most markedly in patients showing signs of disease activity.

Libraries were prepared through 5' RACE. Each TCR library was prepared from about 3,400 ng of total RNA. For each sample, cDNA was synthesized in eight separate reactions using SMARTScribe reverse transcriptase. During cDNA synthesis, template switching was used to introduce unique molecular identifiers that contained a 6-nucleotide sample barcode. Two nested PCRs of approximately 16 and 9 cycles amplified the TCRalpha and TCRbeta cDNA, and bead purification followed each PCR. Before amplification, the cDNA was treated with uracil DNA-glycosylase and purified using the QIAquick PCR purification kit. In the second PCR, Illumina TruSeq-compatible adapters and sample-specific barcodes were added. Library quality and concentration were assessed using TapeStation and Qubit, and about 5 ng of each library was pooled. Sequencing of pooled libraries was carried out on an Illumina HiSeq2500 single-index Rapid Run using 2 x 100 bp reads and custom sequencing primers. Under the source paper's analysis protocol: UMI-based consensus assembly with MiGEC version 1.2.6 was used to correct PCR and sequencing errors. MiXCR version 2.1.1 was used to carry out V(D)J alignment, clonotype assembly and CDR3 extraction. To normalise gene usage, clonotype sharing and MAIT/NKT TCR abundance, the analysis used the top 1000, 10 000 and 20 000 clonotypes per sample. Diversity was computed as the inverse Simpson index with the vegan R package after downsampling to 27 000 UMIs. Paired Mann-Whitney U tests were applied to discordant twin pairs, with Benjamini-Hochberg correction for multiple testing. TCRdb reanalyzed the reads, keeping one entry per CDR3 protein sequence and omitting DNA. TCRdb, not the original authors, processed these V and J calls. Per the sample table, the count is approximately 330,000 distinct CDR3 sequences. The ten largest clones represent 2% of the sample.

From each donor, a roughly 2.3 ml peripheral blood sample was collected into PAXgene tubes and stored at -80 degrees C. Total RNA was isolated from whole blood with the PAXgene blood miRNA kit on an automated QIAcube, without T cell sorting. Peripheral blood from monozygotic twin pairs who were concordant or discordant for inflammatory bowel disease underwent deep TCRalpha and TCRbeta repertoire profiling using unique molecular barcoding. For every twin pair, smoking habits were documented, and each individual was categorised as a current, former or never smoker. The CDR3, cysteine through phenylalanine, is 14 amino acids long. Only the protein sequence is given. The CDR1 and CDR2 encoded by the germline V gene are MNHEY and SVGEGT. With regard to this clonotype: Its antigen remains undetermined.

Sequencing was done on a sample of blood. This chain is built from TRBV6-2 or TRBV6-3 and TRBJ1-1; the TCRdb call, TRBD1, lacks DNA for checking. The source of this sequence is a human donor with ulcerative colitis or Crohn's disease, or a healthy co-twin of an affected twin (not recorded which). The CDR3 corresponds to CASSYRQGGTEAFF.